This entry is about one TCR beta chain. Its specificity is unknown. Over chemoradiotherapy, repertoires were sampled more than once. This table comes from immunoSEQ multiplex PCR, and its TCRdb copy is limited to in-frame clones, with some not included. This sample has 4,000 to 5,500 clones; around 94% occur once, and the top ten carry roughly 4.5%. The data belong to a study of chemoradiotherapy in HPV16-positive cancers. Across the whole study: A couple of HPV16-positive patients' cells yielded candidate HPV-specific clones and common motifs.

Overall study results and limits: Functional assays defining HPV-specific T cells used only a couple of HPV16-positive patients.

Trimming removed 6 bases at V and 1 base at J, with 9 bases between. This CDR3 is built from 13 residues. Looked up from germline, CDR1 is MDHEN and CDR2 is SYDVKM. The specimen was taken from a patient who underwent chemoradiotherapy. The chain links TRBV28 to TRBJ1-1, with D possibly being TRBD1 (6 bases). The sequence was obtained from a human donor with HPV-associated anogenital cancer. The CDR3 DNA reads as TGTGCCAGCAGCCAGACAGGGAACACTGAAGCTTTCTTT. Translation gives CASSQTGNTEAFF.